The present entry profiles one T cell receptor beta chain with its context. The data originate from a study of blood T cell repertoires in COVID-19. Study-wide context: COVID-19 samples, acute and convalescent, were from the United States, Italy and Spain. T cells, B-cell-depleted T cells, or PBMCs provided the cDNA or gDNA that served as material.

Original processing notes: The authors estimated nucleated cell counts from reference gene primer amplification. Profiling relied on immunoSEQ multiplex PCR, and the TCRdb table lists in-frame clones only, not all of them. V, J and clone size were drawn from that table, and D and trimming were deduced from the DNA. The sample records approximately 110,000 clones, approximately 84% being singletons. The CDR3 is made up of 15 amino acids. The trim removed 3 bases at V and 6 bases at J, leaving 5 bases unmatched. Germline values: CDR1 MGHRA, CDR2 YSYEKL. The sequencing input was peripheral blood. This chain joins TRBV4-1 and TRBJ2-2; 9 nucleotides align to TRBD1. This receptor was obtained from a man aged 35 to 55 with acute or convalescent COVID-19. The CDR3, as DNA: TGCGCCAGCAGCCACCGGGACAGGGTCGCCGGGGAGCTGTTTTTT. It translates to CASSHRDRVAGELFF.